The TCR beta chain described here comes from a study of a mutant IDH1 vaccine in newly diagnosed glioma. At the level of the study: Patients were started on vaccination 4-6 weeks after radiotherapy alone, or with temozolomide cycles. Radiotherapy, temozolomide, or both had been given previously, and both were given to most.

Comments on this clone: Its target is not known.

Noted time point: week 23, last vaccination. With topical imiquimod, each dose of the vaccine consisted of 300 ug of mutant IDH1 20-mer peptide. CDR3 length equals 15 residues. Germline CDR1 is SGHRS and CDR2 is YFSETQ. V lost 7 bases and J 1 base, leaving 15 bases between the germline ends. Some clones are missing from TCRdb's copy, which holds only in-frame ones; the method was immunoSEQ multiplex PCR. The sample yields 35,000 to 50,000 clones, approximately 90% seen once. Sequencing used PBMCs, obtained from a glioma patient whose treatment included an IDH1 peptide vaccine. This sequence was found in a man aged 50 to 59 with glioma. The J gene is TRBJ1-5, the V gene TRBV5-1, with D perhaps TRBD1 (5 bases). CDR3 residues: CASGSRAKSNQPQHF. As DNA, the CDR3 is TGCGCCAGCGGATCCAGGGCTAAAAGCAATCAGCCCCAGCATTTT.